This T cell receptor (beta chain) was sequenced in a study of beta chain features in type 1 diabetes. Broader study findings: The study notes PCR might favor shorter templates equally in patients and controls. Among all four CD4+ subsets, Type 1 diabetes patients had TCRB CDR3s that were moderately but significantly shorter.

The study reverse transcribed the entire isolated RNA, so it sequenced expressed TCRB transcripts. Only in-frame clones appear in the TCRdb table, and some are missing; sequencing was by immunoSEQ multiplex PCR. The table lists about 660,000 clones, around 15% of them singletons. On this clone: Antigen unknown. Other DNA sequences of this sample code for an identical CDR3.

The ends lost 6 bases at V and 2 bases at J; junction bases unmatched: 2. The CDR3 totals 12 residues. Germline-derived CDR1 and CDR2 are SQVTM and ANQGSEA. This TCR came from a man aged 18 to 30 with type 1 diabetes. V usage is TRBV29-1 and J usage is TRBJ2-7; 9 bases map to TRBD1. Sequencing input: naive CD4+ T cells from blood. CDR3 coding DNA: TGCAGCGTGGGGACAGGGCCCTACGAGCAGTACTTC. This gives the protein CSVGTGPYEQYF.